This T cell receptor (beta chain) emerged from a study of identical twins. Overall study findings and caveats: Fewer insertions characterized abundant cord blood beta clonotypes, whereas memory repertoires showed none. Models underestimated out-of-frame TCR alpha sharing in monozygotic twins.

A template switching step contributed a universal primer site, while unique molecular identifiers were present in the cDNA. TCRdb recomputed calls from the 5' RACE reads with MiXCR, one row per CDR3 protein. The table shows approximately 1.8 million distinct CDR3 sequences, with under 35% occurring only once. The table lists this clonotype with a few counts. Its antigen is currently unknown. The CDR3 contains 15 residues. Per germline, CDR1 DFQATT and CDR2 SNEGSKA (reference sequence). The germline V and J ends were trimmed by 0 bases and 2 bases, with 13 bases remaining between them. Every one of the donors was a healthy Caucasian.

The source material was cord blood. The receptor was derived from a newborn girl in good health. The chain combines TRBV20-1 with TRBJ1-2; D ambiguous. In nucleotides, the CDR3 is TGCAGTGCTAGAGATTGGGTTGAGGCGAACTATGGCTACACCTTC. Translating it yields CSARDWVEANYGYTF.